These 30 T cell receptor beta chains originate from one sample sequenced in a study of cytomegalovirus exposure and HLA in healthy donors. Some clones are missing from TCRdb's copy, which holds only in-frame ones; the method was immunoSEQ multiplex PCR. The sample lists some 250,000 clones, 75% to 90% occurring once. The sample taken for sequencing was PBMCs. The receptors were gathered from a woman under 40 in good health and CMV-seropositive.

The rearrangement uses TRBV28 and TRBJ2-7, with D tentatively TRBD2 (6 bases). Germline loops: CDR1 MDHEN, CDR2 SYDVKM. V shed 2 bases and J shed 0 bases, with 11 bases lying between them. The CDR3 runs to 15 residues. As DNA, the CDR3 is TGTGCCAGCAGTTTAGGAGGGATTAGCTCCTACGAGCAGTACTTC. Its translation is CASSLGGISSYEQYF.

The rearrangement joins TRBV4-1 to TRBJ1-2; D not certain. Germline loops: CDR1 MGHRA, CDR2 YSYEKL. V lost 0 bases to trimming and J lost 4 bases, with 6 bases between them. The CDR3 totals 13 residues. CDR3 in DNA: TGCGCCAGCAGCCAAGATCTCGGCTATGGCTACACCTTC. Translation: CASSQDLGYGYTF.

This chain uses TRBV27 with TRBJ2-1; 8 positions agree with TRBD1. The germline V gene has CDR1 MNHEY and CDR2 SMNVEV (reference sequence). The junction had 16 bases not matched to a gene; V was cut back by 4 bases and J by 8 bases. This CDR3 is 17 amino acids long. The chain's CDR3 is CASSSLTGGVLGDEQFF. The CDR3, as DNA: TGTGCCAGCAGTTCCTTAACAGGGGGAGTATTAGGCGATGAGCAGTTCTTC.

This clone was observed once. J is TRBJ1-4 and V is TRBV1; the listed D gene, TRBD1, was not tested against the DNA. TRBV1 is a known pseudogene. The CDR3 is 15 amino acids. Here the CDR3 reads CTSSQPRDRNEKLFF. DNA of the CDR3: TGCACCAGCAGCCAACCCCGGGACAGGAATGAAAAACTGTTTTTT.

This clone is a singleton in its sample. DNA for the CDR3: TGTGCCAGCACCCCGGGGACTAGCGTACAATACTACGAGCAGTACTTC. Its translation: CASTPGTSVQYYEQYF. V is TRBV28 and J is TRBJ2-7, with 10 bases lining up with TRBD2. The CDR3 length is 16 residues. Looked up from germline, CDR1 is MDHEN and CDR2 is SYDVKM. V was pared by 7 bases and J by 3 bases, with 12 bases of the junction left unmatched.

CDR3 in DNA: TGTGCCAGCAGTTTATTGGGACTCCGGTTGGGGACCCAGTACTTC. As protein: CASSLLGLRLGTQYF. The chain joins TRBV27 to TRBJ2-5; perhaps TRBD2 as D (6 bases). V shed 1 base and J shed 7 bases, with 16 bases lying between them. Germline assignment: CDR1 MNHEY and CDR2 SMNVEV (reference sequence). The CDR3 sequence is 15 residues long.

This clone was seen only once. The chain combines TRBV18 with TRBJ1-5; D uncertain. Germline CDR1 reads KGHSH; CDR2 reads LQKENI. V lost 3 bases and J lost 3, with 6 bases in between. The CDR3 has 13 amino acids. The CDR3 nucleotides are TGTGCCAGCTCACCTCAGTACAATCAGCCCCAGCATTTT. As protein: CASSPQYNQPQHF.

The rearrangement joins TRBV29-1 to TRBJ1-1; D not certain. This CDR3 is built from 13 residues. V was clipped by 4 bases and J by 0 bases, with 9 bases between them. Germline CDR1 reads SQVTM; CDR2 reads ANQGSEA. The CDR3 nucleotides read TGCAGCGTTGTGGGCCGAATGAACACTGAAGCTTTCTTT. Its protein is CSVVGRMNTEAFF.

This clone was counted a single time. The chain combines TRBV5-1 with TRBJ2-7; D remains ambiguous. From germline, CDR1 is SGHRS and CDR2 YFSETQ. CDR3 length: 15 residues. The ends were cut back, 2 bases at V and 0 bases at J, with 12 bases in the middle. This CDR3 is CASSFLQANSYEQYF. The CDR3 DNA is TGCGCCAGCAGCTTTTTGCAGGCCAACTCCTACGAGCAGTACTTC.

The chain uses TRBV4-1 and TRBJ2-1; 9 bases align to TRBD1. The CDR3 runs 15 residues. Trimming removed 2 bases from V and 4 bases from J; junction bases left unmatched: 3. CDR1 MGHRA and CDR2 YSYEKL come from the germline V gene. CDR3 sequence reads: CASSQTGGAYNEQFF. The CDR3 DNA follows: TGCGCCAGCAGCCAAACAGGGGGCGCGTACAATGAGCAGTTCTTC.

A remark on this clone: At one end, the junction sequence differs from germline, possibly due to a read error. This chain connects TRBV2 to TRBJ2-1, with 11 bases that match TRBD2. This CDR3 spans 15 amino acids. Germline V gene data show CDR1 as SNHLY and CDR2 as FYNNEI. The CDR3 DNA is TGTGCCAGCAGCGAAGGGACTAGCGGCTACAATGAGCAGTTCTTC. This gives the protein CASSEGTSGYNEQFF.

This sequence joins TRBV6-5 and TRBJ1-5, with 7 nucleotides matching TRBD1. The CDR3 covers 16 residues. Germline V CDR1 and CDR2: MNHEY, SVGAGI. With V trimmed by 4 bases and J by 3 bases, 9 bases remained unmatched. This CDR3 reads CASSSHYRGFNQPQHF. CDR3 DNA sequence: TGTGCCAGCAGTTCTCATTACAGGGGATTCAATCAGCCCCAGCATTTT.

The chain joins TRBV27 to TRBJ2-1; 11 nucleotides agree with TRBD2. The CDR3 is made up of 19 amino acids. V was clipped by 1 base and J by 3 bases; unmatched bases: 11. Germline lookup yields CDR1 MNHEY and CDR2 SMNVEV (reference sequence). Written as DNA, the CDR3 is TGTGCCAGCAGTTTATACGGTAGCGTCGGACTAGCGGGCTACAATGAGCAGTTCTTC. Its protein product is CASSLYGSVGLAGYNEQFF.

This chain links TRBV5-4 with TRBJ2-1, with 7 bases matching TRBD1. From germline, CDR1 is SGHNT and CDR2 YYREEE (reference sequence). J lost 6 bases, V lost 2 bases, and 5 bases had no gene match. The CDR3 consists of 14 residues. The CDR3 coding sequence is TGTGCCAGCAGCTTTGACAGGGCAGGCAATGAGCAGTTCTTC. Translation gives CASSFDRAGNEQFF.

This clone came up once. The chain couples TRBV27 to TRBJ1-1; TRBD1 agrees at 8 bases. The CDR3 length is 15 residues. The V gene end was trimmed by 3 bases and the J gene end by 2 bases; junction bases not matched to a gene: 5. The V gene's germline CDR1 is MNHEY and CDR2 SMNVEV (reference sequence). CDR3 in amino acids: CASSFAGGPNTEAFF. The CDR3 nucleotides read TGTGCCAGCAGTTTCGCAGGGGGCCCTAACACTGAAGCTTTCTTT.

The gene calls are TRBV5-1 and TRBJ2-7; TRBD1 aligns across 7 bases. The V segment lost 3 bases and the J segment 0 bases; nucleotides outside the gene matches: 3. Germline CDR1 is SGHRS and CDR2 is YFSETQ. The CDR3 contains 14 residues. CDR3 coding DNA: TGCGCCAGCAGCTCTCAGGGGGTCTCCTACGAGCAGTACTTC. This translates into CASSSQGVSYEQYF.

This clone was found once. V usage is TRBV5-6 and J usage is TRBJ1-1, with 10 bases identical to TRBD1. J was trimmed by 4 bases and V by 6 bases; bases with no gene match: 12. The CDR3 has 16 amino acids. Per the germline V gene, CDR1 is SGHDT and CDR2 is YYEEEE. The CDR3 here is CASTLPPGDRGTEAFF. CDR3 nucleotide sequence: TGTGCCAGCACCCTACCCCCGGGGGACAGGGGCACTGAAGCTTTCTTT.

The table lists this clone with a count of one. The chain links TRBV4-1 to TRBJ2-2, with TRBD2 identical over 11 bases. This CDR3 comprises 15 residues. Unmatched junction bases numbered 4, after V lost 7 bases and J lost 3 bases. Looked up from germline, CDR1 is MGHRA and CDR2 is YSYEKL. Here the CDR3 DNA reads TGCGCCAGCAAACGACTAGCGGGACACACCGGGGAGCTGTTTTTT. Its translation is CASKRLAGHTGELFF.

The chain is built from TRBV19 and TRBJ1-3; 7 nucleotides align to TRBD1. Germline values: CDR1 LNHDA, CDR2 SQIVND (reference sequence). This CDR3 has 14 amino acids. V shed 5 bases and J 4 bases; nucleotides not matched to a gene: 5. CDR3 in DNA: TGTGCCAGTAGTGTGGGACAGCAAGGAAACACCATATATTTT. This translates into CASSVGQQGNTIYF.

This rearrangement joins TRBV5-1 to TRBJ2-2; D possibly corresponds to TRBD2 (5 bases). The CDR3 runs to 15 residues. V was cut by 0 bases and J by 5 bases, with 11 bases left in between. Germline V gene lookup returns CDR1 SGHRS and CDR2 YFSETQ. The CDR3 nucleotides are TGCGCCAGCAGCTTGGGGACTGAAGGTACCGGGGAGCTGTTTTTT. This sequence encodes CASSLGTEGTGELFF.

The chain uses TRBV10-1 and TRBJ1-5, with 9 bases matching TRBD1. V lost 11 bases to trimming and J lost 0 bases; unmatched junction nucleotides: 14. This CDR3 spans 17 amino acids. Per germline, CDR1 WNHNN and CDR2 SYGVQD (reference sequence). The DNA of the CDR3 is TGCGCCCCTCAGGAGGACAGGGGCGCGGATAGCAATCAGCCCCAGCATTTT. The encoded protein is CAPQEDRGADSNQPQHF.

The chain joins TRBV4-1 to TRBJ2-4, with 7 nucleotides matching TRBD2. The length of the CDR3 is 15 residues. CDR1 is MGHRA, CDR2 YSYEKL, per germline. Trimming at V came to 7 bases and at J to 5 bases, leaving 11 bases not matched to a gene. CDR3 DNA: TGCGCCAGCACCCGCTCGGGCCTAGCGGAAAACATTCAGTACTTC. Translating gives CASTRSGLAENIQYF.

The gene calls are TRBV6-5 and TRBJ1-4; TRBD1 matches 7 bases. J lost 4 bases, V lost 4 bases, and 3 bases had no gene match. The CDR3 length is 14 residues. The germline CDR1 and CDR2 sequences are MNHEY and SVGAGI. CDR3 sequence (DNA): TGTGCCAGCAGTTTGACAGGGCGTAATGAAAAACTGTTTTTT. Translation gives CASSLTGRNEKLFF.

The J gene is TRBJ1-5, the V gene TRBV19, with a tentative D call TRBD1 (5 bases). V lost 6 bases and J 2 bases, leaving 17 bases between the germline ends. The CDR3 totals 16 residues. Per the germline V gene, CDR1 is LNHDA and CDR2 is SQIVND (reference sequence). CDR3 residues: CASSSPPGGGNQPQHF. The CDR3 bases are TGTGCCAGTAGCAGCCCCCCCGGGGGTGGCAATCAGCCCCAGCATTTT.

This clone was seen once. Other DNA sequences of this sample code for an identical CDR3. The gene calls are TRBV9 and TRBJ2-7; a weak D match, TRBD2 (6 bases). Germline CDR1 is SGDLS and CDR2 is YYNGEE. The V gene lost 2 bases and the J gene lost 4 bases, with 10 bases spanning the gap. There are 13 residues in the CDR3. The CDR3 nucleotides are TGTGCCAGCAGCGTTGCCGGGAGTTACGAGCAGTACTTC. Protein sequence: CASSVAGSYEQYF.

The chain couples TRBV7-3 to TRBJ2-5; tentatively, D is TRBD2 (5 bases). Looked up from germline, CDR1 is SGHTA and CDR2 is FQGTGA. Trimming pared 4 bases from V and 5 bases from J, leaving 14 bases between. The CDR3 loop spans 14 amino acids. This chain's CDR3 is CASSSAGVAETQYF. As DNA, the CDR3 is TGTGCCAGCAGCTCGGCCGGGGTCGCGGAGACCCAGTACTTC.

The chain combines TRBV7-3 with TRBJ1-1; 8 positions agree with TRBD1. The V gene's germline CDR1 is SGHTA and CDR2 FQGTGA. This CDR3 region has 13 residues. The V segment lost 8 bases and the J segment 2 bases; nucleotides outside the gene matches: 4. The CDR3 DNA is TGTGCCAGCGCCGGGACAGGCAACACTGAAGCTTTCTTT. Translating gives CASAGTGNTEAFF.

This chain links TRBV14 with TRBJ1-5, with D tentatively TRBD1 (6 bases). Germline CDR1 and CDR2: SGHDN and FVKESK. The CDR3 covers 15 residues. The V and J ends lost 1 base and 6 bases respectively, with 13 bases between them. This CDR3 reads CASSQVTTRGQPQHF. CDR3 coding DNA: TGTGCCAGCAGCCAAGTGACGACCAGGGGTCAGCCCCAGCATTTT.

The V and J genes are TRBV14 and TRBJ2-7; 11 bases agree with TRBD2. Trimming removed 1 base from V and 0 bases from J; junction bases left unmatched: 5. Germline V lookup: CDR1 SGHDN, CDR2 FVKESK. This CDR3 is built from 17 residues. The CDR3 DNA is TGTGCCAGCAGCCAAGGAATCGGACTAGCGGGCTCCTACGAGCAGTACTTC. It is translated as CASSQGIGLAGSYEQYF.

The CDR3 is CASSRSTGGRVYNEQFF. The DNA for the CDR3 is TGCGCCAGCAGCCGGAGCACAGGCGGGAGGGTCTACAATGAGCAGTTCTTC. The rearrangement uses TRBV5-1 and TRBJ2-1; 9 bases map to TRBD2. Per the germline V gene, CDR1 is SGHRS and CDR2 is YFSETQ. V gave up 4 bases and J gave up 3 bases; unmatched junction bases: 11. The CDR3 is 17 residues long. Based on the CDR3 plus reference TRBV5-1 and TRBJ2-1, the full variable domain is KAGVTQTPRYLIKTRGQQVTLSCSPISGHRSVSWYQQTPGQGLQFLFEYFSETQRNKGNFPGRFSGRQFSNSRSEMNVSTLELGDSALYLCASSRSTGGRVYNEQFFGPGTRLTVL.